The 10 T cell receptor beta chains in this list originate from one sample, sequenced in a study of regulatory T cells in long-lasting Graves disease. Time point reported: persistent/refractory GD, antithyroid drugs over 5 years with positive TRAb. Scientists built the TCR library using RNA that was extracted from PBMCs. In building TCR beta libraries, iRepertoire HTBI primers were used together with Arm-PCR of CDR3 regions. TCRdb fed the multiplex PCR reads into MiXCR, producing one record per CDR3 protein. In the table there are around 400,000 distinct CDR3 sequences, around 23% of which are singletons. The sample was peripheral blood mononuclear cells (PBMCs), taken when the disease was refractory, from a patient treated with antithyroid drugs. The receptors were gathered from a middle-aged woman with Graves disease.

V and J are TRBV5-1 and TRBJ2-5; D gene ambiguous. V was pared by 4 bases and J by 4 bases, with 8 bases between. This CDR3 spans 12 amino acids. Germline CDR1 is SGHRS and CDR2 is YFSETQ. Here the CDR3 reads CASSASGETQYF. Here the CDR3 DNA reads TGCGCCAGCAGCGCTAGTGGAGAGACCCAGTACTTC. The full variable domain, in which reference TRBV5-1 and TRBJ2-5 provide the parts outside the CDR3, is KAGVTQTPRYLIKTRGQQVTLSCSPISGHRSVSWYQQTPGQGLQFLFEYFSETQRNKGNFPGRFSGRQFSNSRSEMNVSTLELGDSALYLCASSASGETQYFGPGTRLLVL.

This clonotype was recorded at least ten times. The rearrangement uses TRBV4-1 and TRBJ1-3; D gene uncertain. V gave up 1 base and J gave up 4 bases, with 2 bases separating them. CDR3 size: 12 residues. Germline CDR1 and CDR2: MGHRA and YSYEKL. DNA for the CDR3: TGCGCCAGCAGCCAAGGGGGAAACACCATATATTTT. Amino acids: CASSQGGNTIYF.

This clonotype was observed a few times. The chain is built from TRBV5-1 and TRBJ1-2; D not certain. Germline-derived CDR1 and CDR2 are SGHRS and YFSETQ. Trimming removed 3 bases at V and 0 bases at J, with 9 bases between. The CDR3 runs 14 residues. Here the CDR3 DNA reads TGCGCCAGCAGCTCCGGCCATTCTAACTATGGCTACACCTTC. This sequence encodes CASSSGHSNYGYTF. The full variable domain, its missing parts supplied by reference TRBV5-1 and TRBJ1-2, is KAGVTQTPRYLIKTRGQQVTLSCSPISGHRSVSWYQQTPGQGLQFLFEYFSETQRNKGNFPGRFSGRQFSNSRSEMNVSTLELGDSALYLCASSSGHSNYGYTFGSGTRLTVV.

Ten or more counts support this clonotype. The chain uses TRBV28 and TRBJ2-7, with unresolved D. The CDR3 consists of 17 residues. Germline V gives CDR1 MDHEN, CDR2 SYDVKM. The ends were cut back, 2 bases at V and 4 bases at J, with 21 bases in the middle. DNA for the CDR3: TGTGCCAGCAGTTTACTCCGCCCGATACGCGATAGATACGAGCAGTACTTC. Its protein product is CASSLLRPIRDRYEQYF.

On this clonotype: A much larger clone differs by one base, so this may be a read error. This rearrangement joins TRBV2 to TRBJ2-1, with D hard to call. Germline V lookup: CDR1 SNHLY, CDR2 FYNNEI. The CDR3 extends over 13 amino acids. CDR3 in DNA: TGTGCCAGCAGGATGAACAGTAACAATGAGCAGCTCTTC. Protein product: CASRMNSNNEQLF.

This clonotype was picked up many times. The CDR3 nucleotides read TGTGCCAGCAGCTCACGTCGGGACAGGGGGATTCGGGGTTATAATTCACCCCTCCACTTT. As protein: CASSSRRDRGIRGYNSPLHF. This chain joins TRBV11-2 and TRBJ1-6; 11 nucleotides line up with TRBD1. V shed 4 bases, J shed 4 bases, and the junction held 15 bases outside the gene matches. The CDR3 length is 20 residues. In germline, CDR1 is SGHAT, CDR2 FQNNGV.

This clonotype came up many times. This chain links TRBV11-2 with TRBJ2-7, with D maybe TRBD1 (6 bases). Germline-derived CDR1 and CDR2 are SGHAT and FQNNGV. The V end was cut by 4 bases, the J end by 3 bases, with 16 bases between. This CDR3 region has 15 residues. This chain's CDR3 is CASSSYQGRDYEQYF. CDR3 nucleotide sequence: TGTGCCAGCAGCTCGTACCAGGGGAGAGACTACGAGCAGTACTTC.

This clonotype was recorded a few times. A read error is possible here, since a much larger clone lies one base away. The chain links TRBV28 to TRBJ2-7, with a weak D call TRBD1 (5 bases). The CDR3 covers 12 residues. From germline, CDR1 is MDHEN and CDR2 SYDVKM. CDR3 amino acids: CASSWGRYGQYF. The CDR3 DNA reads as TGTGCCAGCAGTTGGGGCCGATACGGGCAGTACTTC.

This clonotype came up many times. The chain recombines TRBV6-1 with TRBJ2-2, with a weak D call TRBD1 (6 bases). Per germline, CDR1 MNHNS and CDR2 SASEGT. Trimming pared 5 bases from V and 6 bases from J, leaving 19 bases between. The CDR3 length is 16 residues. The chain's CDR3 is CASSQTRGLHAGELFF. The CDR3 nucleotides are TGTGCCAGCAGTCAGACCAGGGGCCTGCACGCCGGGGAGCTGTTTTTT.

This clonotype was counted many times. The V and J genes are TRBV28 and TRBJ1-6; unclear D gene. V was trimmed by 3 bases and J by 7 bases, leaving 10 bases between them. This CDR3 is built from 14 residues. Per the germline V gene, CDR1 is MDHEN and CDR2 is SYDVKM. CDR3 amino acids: CASSFWAENSPLHF. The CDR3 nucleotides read TGTGCCAGCAGTTTCTGGGCTGAAAATTCACCCCTCCACTTT.